This T cell receptor beta chain stems from a study of CD8 T cells in Susac syndrome. Study at large: Patients with Susac syndrome had blood drawn and were at that point therapy-naive, on corticosteroids, or on intravenous immunoglobulin alone.

RNA, at roughly 0.5 to 1 ug, was reverse transcribed with random hexamers. TCRdb redid the calling of the immunoSEQ multiplex PCR reads with MiXCR, one entry per CDR3 protein. The data hold about 100,000 distinct CDR3 sequences, with around 96% observed a single time. The diagnostic criteria were recently defined, and patients with Susac syndrome met them for definite or probable disease. This receptor was obtained from a human donor with Susac syndrome. The sample taken for sequencing was CD8+ T cells from PBMCs.

For the CDR3, the DNA is TGTGCCAGCAGTTTAGGGACAGGGGCTTCACCCCTCCACTTT. This translates into CASSLGTGASPLHF. The chain carries TRBV27 and TRBJ1-6; 10 positions match TRBD1. Germline CDR1 reads MNHEY; CDR2 reads SMNVEV (reference sequence). This CDR3 contains 14 residues. V shed 2 bases and J 9 bases; nucleotides not matched to a gene: 1.